The rows below give T cell receptor beta chains drawn from one sample of a study of molecular identifiers for immune sequencing clone quantification. TCRdb ran MiXCR on the PCR reads and lists one entry per CDR3 protein. Of about 630,000 distinct CDR3 sequences in the sample, about 25% were seen once. The sequenced material came from naive CD8+ T cells from blood, with Jurkat cell RNA spiked in. The origin of the receptors is a human donor in good health. Some libraries in this study had Jurkat cell RNA spiked in. Each CDR3 is given with its conserved first and last residue. Each record gives: D gene, J gene, V gene, clone size, CDR3 DNA, CDR3 protein. D genes are given only for firm matches. Only some rows state a clone size, as once, few, many or a class for expanded clones.

D gene: .
J gene: TRBJ1-5
V gene: TRBV27
clone size: .
CDR3 DNA: TGTGCCAGCAGTCCCCTGCCCCCAGTTCCAGAACCCAATCAGCCCCAGCATTTT
CDR3 protein: CASSPLPPVPEPNQPQHF

D gene: .
J gene: TRBJ2-3
V gene: TRBV30
clone size: many
CDR3 DNA: TGTGCCTGGAGTGAGGCGGATTGGGATACGCAGTATTTT
CDR3 protein: CAWSEADWDTQYF

D gene: TRBD2
J gene: TRBJ2-7
V gene: TRBV7-3
clone size: many
CDR3 DNA: TGTGCCAGCAGCTCCTGGACTAGCGGGACCATCTCCTACGAGCAGTACTTC
CDR3 protein: CASSSWTSGTISYEQYF

D gene: .
J gene: TRBJ2-6
V gene: TRBV9
clone size: many
CDR3 DNA: TGTGCCAGCAGCGTGGACAGTAGCTCTGGGGCCAACGTCCTGACTTTC
CDR3 protein: CASSVDSSSGANVLTF

D gene: .
J gene: TRBJ2-3
V gene: TRBV7-9
clone size: .
CDR3 DNA: TGTGCCGGCAGCTTATCAGGGACACCAGATACGCAGTATTTT
CDR3 protein: CAGSLSGTPDTQYF

D gene: TRBD2
J gene: TRBJ2-3
V gene: TRBV7-2
clone size: .
CDR3 DNA: TGTGCCAGCAGCTTAGGACTGGCGGGGGTCACGGATGCGCAGTATTTT
CDR3 protein: CASSLGLAGVTDAQYF

D gene: TRBD1
J gene: TRBJ2-7
V gene: TRBV19
clone size: few
CDR3 DNA: TGTGCCAGTACCTTGACAGGGGGAGGAGTCGAGCAGTACTTC
CDR3 protein: CASTLTGGGVEQYF

D gene: .
J gene: TRBJ2-7
V gene: TRBV5-6
clone size: many
CDR3 DNA: TGTGCCAGCAGCTTGGGGCTAGCGAGCTCCTACGAGCAGTACTTC
CDR3 protein: CASSLGLASSYEQYF

D gene: TRBD2
J gene: TRBJ2-5
V gene: TRBV7-9
clone size: many
CDR3 DNA: TGTGCCAGCAGCTATGGGACCCTAGCGGGGAAGACCCAGTACTTC
CDR3 protein: CASSYGTLAGKTQYF

D gene: TRBD2
J gene: TRBJ2-7
V gene: TRBV20-1
clone size: .
CDR3 DNA: TGCAGTGCTGGGGCTAGCGGAACCTACGAGCAGTACTTC
CDR3 protein: CSAGASGTYEQYF

D gene: .
J gene: TRBJ2-5
V gene: TRBV7-9
clone size: few
CDR3 DNA: TGTGCCAGCAGCCAGCTCGAGGTGGGAGAGACCCAGTACTTC
CDR3 protein: CASSQLEVGETQYF

D gene: .
J gene: TRBJ2-7
V gene: TRBV27
clone size: few
CDR3 DNA: TGTGCCAGCAATCTAGTCGGGGATTCCTACGAGCAGTACTTC
CDR3 protein: CASNLVGDSYEQYF

D gene: .
J gene: TRBJ1-2
V gene: TRBV6-2/TRBV6-3
clone size: few
CDR3 DNA: TGTGCCAGCACTCCTTCCGGTTATGGCTACACCTTC
CDR3 protein: CASTPSGYGYTF

D gene: TRBD1
J gene: TRBJ2-7
V gene: TRBV6-2/TRBV6-3
clone size: few
CDR3 DNA: TGTGCCAGCAGAGGACAGGCCACGGCTGGGGCGCAGTACTTC
CDR3 protein: CASRGQATAGAQYF

D gene: .
J gene: TRBJ1-1
V gene: TRBV6-5
clone size: many
CDR3 DNA: TGTGCCAGCAGTCAGAGCTTGAGGTCCCTTATGAACACTGAAGCTTTCTTT
CDR3 protein: CASSQSLRSLMNTEAFF

D gene: .
J gene: TRBJ2-2
V gene: TRBV6-5
clone size: .
CDR3 DNA: TGTGCCAGCAGTTTTGGACAGTTCACCGGGGAGCTGTTTTTT
CDR3 protein: CASSFGQFTGELFF

D gene: .
J gene: TRBJ1-5
V gene: TRBV4-1
clone size: many
CDR3 DNA: TGCGCCAGCAGCCAAATTAGCAATCAGCCCCAGCATTTT
CDR3 protein: CASSQISNQPQHF

D gene: .
J gene: TRBJ1-1
V gene: TRBV27
clone size: .
CDR3 DNA: TGTGCCAGCAATTTACTAAGGGGCTACACTGAAGCTTTCTTT
CDR3 protein: CASNLLRGYTEAFF

D gene: .
J gene: TRBJ2-3
V gene: TRBV9
clone size: .
CDR3 DNA: TGTGCCAACAGCGTAGATGGGGGAGAGGGCACAGATACGCAGTATTTT
CDR3 protein: CANSVDGGEGTDTQYF

D gene: TRBD1
J gene: TRBJ1-2
V gene: TRBV4-1
clone size: many
CDR3 DNA: TGCGCCAGCAGCCAAGAACCGGGACAGGGCAACTATGGCTACACCTTC
CDR3 protein: CASSQEPGQGNYGYTF

D gene: .
J gene: TRBJ1-1
V gene: TRBV2
clone size: few
CDR3 DNA: TGTGCCAGCCAGGACGGGGCTGGGACTGAAGCTTTCTTT
CDR3 protein: CASQDGAGTEAFF

D gene: .
J gene: TRBJ1-1
V gene: TRBV7-2
clone size: many
CDR3 DNA: TGTGCCAGCAGCTTAGTCGTAGCGAACACTGAAGCTTTCTTT
CDR3 protein: CASSLVVANTEAFF

D gene: .
J gene: TRBJ2-3
V gene: TRBV9
clone size: many
CDR3 DNA: TGTGCCAGCAGCGTAGAGTGGTCAGATACGCAGTATTTT
CDR3 protein: CASSVEWSDTQYF

D gene: .
J gene: TRBJ1-3
V gene: TRBV13
clone size: .
CDR3 DNA: TGTGCCAGCAGCGAACTCAATGAGGTCTCTGGAAACACCATATATTTT
CDR3 protein: CASSELNEVSGNTIYF

D gene: .
J gene: TRBJ1-4
V gene: TRBV19
clone size: few
CDR3 DNA: TGTGCCAGTAGTCGGCAGCTTGCTGAAAAACTGTTTTTT
CDR3 protein: CASSRQLAEKLFF

D gene: .
J gene: TRBJ1-2
V gene: TRBV10-3
clone size: few
CDR3 DNA: TGTGCCATCAGTGACCAGGAAGCCTATGGCTACACCTTC
CDR3 protein: CAISDQEAYGYTF

D gene: .
J gene: TRBJ1-1
V gene: TRBV10-2
clone size: .
CDR3 DNA: TGCGCCAGCAGTGAGTCTGGGTATGAAGCTTTCTTT
CDR3 protein: CASSESGYEAFF

D gene: .
J gene: TRBJ2-3
V gene: TRBV10-3
clone size: many
CDR3 DNA: TGTGCCATCAGTGAGTCGAAACTAGGGGTGAGCACAGATACGCAGTATTTT
CDR3 protein: CAISESKLGVSTDTQYF

D gene: .
J gene: TRBJ1-1
V gene: TRBV7-9
clone size: many
CDR3 DNA: TGTGCCAGCAGCTTAGTCCCCGGGGGAGACACTGAAGCTTTCTTT
CDR3 protein: CASSLVPGGDTEAFF

D gene: .
J gene: TRBJ2-7
V gene: TRBV29-1
clone size: few
CDR3 DNA: TGCAGCGTTGAGGGCGGGCAGATAAACTCCTACGAGCAGTACTTC
CDR3 protein: CSVEGGQINSYEQYF

D gene: .
J gene: TRBJ1-1
V gene: TRBV21-1
clone size: .
CDR3 DNA: TGTGCCAGCAGCAAACATAAGCCTGGGGCTTTCTTT
CDR3 protein: CASSKHKPGAFF

D gene: TRBD1
J gene: TRBJ2-7
V gene: TRBV6-5
clone size: few
CDR3 DNA: TGTGCCAGCAGATATACCGGACAGGGAATCTACGAGCAGTACTTC
CDR3 protein: CASRYTGQGIYEQYF

D gene: .
J gene: TRBJ2-3
V gene: TRBV12-3/TRBV12-4
clone size: many
CDR3 DNA: TGTGCCAGCAGTTTAACCTGGCGGGATCAAGATACGCAGTATTTT
CDR3 protein: CASSLTWRDQDTQYF

D gene: .
J gene: TRBJ1-5
V gene: TRBV2
clone size: many
CDR3 DNA: TGTGCCAGCGAGCCCACAGCCTCCCTCAATCAGCCCCAGCATTTT
CDR3 protein: CASEPTASLNQPQHF

D gene: TRBD1
J gene: TRBJ2-1
V gene: TRBV4-3
clone size: .
CDR3 DNA: TGCGCCAGCAGTAACGGCAGGGGGCTCTATGAGCAGTTCTTC
CDR3 protein: CASSNGRGLYEQFF

D gene: TRBD2
J gene: TRBJ2-1
V gene: TRBV7-9
clone size: few
CDR3 DNA: TGTGCCAGCACCCACCGGCGGACTAGACCCAATGAGCAGTTCTTC
CDR3 protein: CASTHRRTRPNEQFF

D gene: TRBD1
J gene: TRBJ2-7
V gene: TRBV2
clone size: few
CDR3 DNA: TGTGCCAACCCCCCCCCGGGACAGGGGTCTTGTGTCTCTTCCTACGAGCAGTACTTC
CDR3 protein: CANPPPGQGSCVSSYEQYF

D gene: .
J gene: TRBJ2-2
V gene: TRBV6-5
clone size: many
CDR3 DNA: TGTGCCAGCGTTAGAGACACCCCATCAACCGGGGAGCTGTTTTTT
CDR3 protein: CASVRDTPSTGELFF

D gene: .
J gene: TRBJ2-6
V gene: TRBV15
clone size: .
CDR3 DNA: TGTGCCACCAGCAGAGATTTGGGAACAGGGCCTCCTGGGGCCAACATCCTGACTTTC
CDR3 protein: CATSRDLGTGPPGANILTF

D gene: .
J gene: TRBJ2-7
V gene: TRBV12-3/TRBV12-4
clone size: many
CDR3 DNA: TGTGCCAGCAGTTTAGTCCTTTACGAGCAGTACTTC
CDR3 protein: CASSLVLYEQYF

D gene: .
J gene: TRBJ1-6
V gene: TRBV4-1
clone size: .
CDR3 DNA: TGCGCCCGCAGCCACGGACCGACCTATAATTCACCCCTCCACTTT
CDR3 protein: CARSHGPTYNSPLHF

D gene: .
J gene: TRBJ1-1
V gene: TRBV13
clone size: many
CDR3 DNA: TGTGCCAGCAGCGAGGGGGGTGCTGAAGCTTTCTTT
CDR3 protein: CASSEGGAEAFF

D gene: TRBD2
J gene: TRBJ2-3
V gene: TRBV4-1
clone size: .
CDR3 DNA: TGCGCCAGCAGCCTAGCTAGCGGGGGGGCAGGAGATACGCAGTATTTT
CDR3 protein: CASSLASGGAGDTQYF

D gene: TRBD1
J gene: TRBJ1-5
V gene: TRBV15
clone size: .
CDR3 DNA: TGTGCCACCAGCAGCGGGACAGGGGCTCCAGGGCAGCCCCAGCATTTT
CDR3 protein: CATSSGTGAPGQPQHF

D gene: TRBD2
J gene: TRBJ2-7
V gene: TRBV19
clone size: many
CDR3 DNA: TGTGCCAGTAGTATTGGGACTAGGTCTACTTACGAGCAGTACTTC
CDR3 protein: CASSIGTRSTYEQYF

D gene: .
J gene: TRBJ2-7
V gene: TRBV3-1
clone size: .
CDR3 DNA: TGTGCCAGCAGCCAAGGAATTTTCGAGGTCGTCCCCTACGAGCAGTACTTC
CDR3 protein: CASSQGIFEVVPYEQYF

D gene: .
J gene: TRBJ2-3
V gene: TRBV6-5
clone size: many
CDR3 DNA: TGTGCCAGCAGTTACGGGAGTAGCGGCAACACAGATACGCAGTATTTT
CDR3 protein: CASSYGSSGNTDTQYF

D gene: TRBD2
J gene: TRBJ2-7
V gene: TRBV27
clone size: few
CDR3 DNA: TGTGCCAGCAGTTTCGGGGGGGCAGATGGACCCTACGAGCAGTACTTC
CDR3 protein: CASSFGGADGPYEQYF

D gene: .
J gene: TRBJ2-5
V gene: TRBV4-1
clone size: .
CDR3 DNA: TGCGCCCGCGGCCAAGCCCGACTAGTCCAAGAGACCCAGTACTTC
CDR3 protein: CARGQARLVQETQYF

D gene: .
J gene: TRBJ2-1
V gene: TRBV4-1
clone size: .
CDR3 DNA: TGCGCCAGCAGCCAAATAGACTGCAGTGAGCAGTTCTTC
CDR3 protein: CASSQIDCSEQFF

D gene: TRBD1
J gene: TRBJ2-1
V gene: TRBV11-2
clone size: .
CDR3 DNA: TGTGCCAGCAGCCCCCCCTACTGGACAGGGGATGAGCAGTTCTTC
CDR3 protein: CASSPPYWTGDEQFF

D gene: TRBD1
J gene: TRBJ1-5
V gene: TRBV20-1
clone size: few
CDR3 DNA: TGCAGTGCTAGTGAGGTAGGGGGCGATTATCAGCCCCAGCATTTT
CDR3 protein: CSASEVGGDYQPQHF

D gene: TRBD2
J gene: TRBJ2-5
V gene: TRBV28
clone size: .
CDR3 DNA: TGTGCCAGCAGAAATAGCGGGGGCGGGGAGACCCAGTACTTC
CDR3 protein: CASRNSGGGETQYF